What follows are 18 T cell receptor beta chains derived from one specimen sequenced in a study of shared clonotypes between healthy human individuals. Clones were read by immunoSEQ multiplex PCR, and TCRdb kept only the in-frame ones, dropping some. The sample yields roughly 2.1 million clones, roughly 91% seen once. Naive-designated CD8 cells lacked CD45RO, were positively enriched for CCR7, and omitted terminally differentiated effector memory CD45RA+ cells. Sequencing was performed on naive CD8+ T cells from PBMCs. These receptors were obtained from a man between 18 and 35 years old in good health. Some clones in this sample may be carry-over from other donors' samples.

This chain connects TRBV27 to TRBJ2-7; no reliable D call. The germline V and J ends were trimmed by 2 bases and 0 bases, with 14 bases remaining between them. Looked up from germline, CDR1 is MNHEY and CDR2 is SMNVEV (reference sequence). The CDR3 totals 16 residues. CDR3 protein: CASSLHGNGDSYEQYF. The CDR3 nucleotides are TGTGCCAGCAGTTTACACGGCAATGGGGACTCCTACGAGCAGTACTTC.

This chain connects TRBV5-4 to TRBJ2-1; 10 positions agree with TRBD2. The trim removed 4 bases at V and 4 bases at J, leaving 5 bases unmatched. Germline V gene lookup returns CDR1 SGHNT and CDR2 YYREEE (reference sequence). The CDR3 totals 15 residues. The CDR3 spells CASSGSGREYNEQFF. The CDR3, as DNA: TGTGCCAGCAGCGGCAGCGGGAGGGAATACAATGAGCAGTTCTTC.

V is TRBV21-1 and J is TRBJ1-5; whether TRBD1, the table's D call, matches the DNA was not checked. TRBV21-1 has pseudogene status. The CDR3 consists of 19 residues. The CDR3 nucleotides read TGTGCCAGCGAGGACAGGGGACCTCTCCCATGTTATAGCAATCAGCCCCAGCATTTT. Protein sequence: CASEDRGPLPCYSNQPQHF.

Only one count was recorded for this clone. The chain combines TRBV28 with TRBJ1-5; D gene ambiguous. Germline CDR1 MDHEN, CDR2 SYDVKM. V was pared by 6 bases and J by 3 bases, with 12 bases between. The CDR3 spans 14 residues. The CDR3 sequence: CASRPDIYNQPQHF. CDR3 in DNA: TGTGCCAGCAGACCTGACATCTACAATCAGCCCCAGCATTTT.

The rearrangement uses TRBV9 and TRBJ2-2; possibly TRBD1 for D (6 bases). Germline values: CDR1 SGDLS, CDR2 YYNGEE. Trimming shortened V by 3 bases and J by 1 base, and 16 bases separated the two germline ends. CDR3 size: 17 residues. The CDR3 DNA is TGTGCCAGCAGCGCACTTGCCGGGACACAGAACACCGGGGAGCTGTTTTTT. The encoded protein is CASSALAGTQNTGELFF.

V is TRBV7-6 and J is TRBJ2-1, with a possible D match to TRBD2 (5 bases). V was trimmed by 4 bases and J by 0 bases, leaving 10 bases between them. The CDR3 is made up of 15 amino acids. Germline assignment: CDR1 SGHVS and CDR2 FNYEAQ. The CDR3 here is CASSSDWSSYNEQFF. The CDR3 bases are TGTGCCAGCAGCTCGGACTGGAGCTCCTACAATGAGCAGTTCTTC.

The CDR3 is CASSPAGLSHGYTF. CDR3 coding DNA: TGTGCCAGCAGTCCCGCCGGGCTGTCGCACGGCTACACCTTC. The chain has TRBV27 and TRBJ1-2; no reliable D call. The CDR3 covers 14 residues. Germline V gene lookup returns CDR1 MNHEY and CDR2 SMNVEV (reference sequence). Trimming shortened V by 5 bases and J by 8 bases, and 18 bases separated the two germline ends.

This clone was recorded a few times. The gene calls are TRBV10-2 and TRBJ2-1, with unresolved D. This CDR3 spans 10 amino acids. V was trimmed by 8 bases and J by 5 bases, leaving 4 bases between them. The germline gives CDR1 WSHSY, CDR2 SAAADI. CDR3: CASGDNEQFF. The DNA of the CDR3 is TGCGCCAGCGGGGACAATGAGCAGTTCTTC.

The chain recombines TRBV29-1 with TRBJ1-2, with no clear D. Trimming took 0 bases from V and 6 from J, leaving 14 bases between them. Germline assignment: CDR1 SQVTM and CDR2 ANQGSEA. This CDR3 has 14 residues. The CDR3: CSVEEAKGLDGYTF. In DNA, the CDR3 is TGCAGCGTTGAAGAAGCGAAGGGTCTGGATGGCTACACCTTC.

CDR3 loop: CASSAAGAAGEKLFF. In DNA, the CDR3 is TGTGCCAGCAGCGCCGCTGGGGCCGCGGGGGAAAAACTGTTTTTT. The chain employs TRBV9 and TRBJ1-4; TRBD1 is a possible D gene (5 bases). The germline CDR1 and CDR2 sequences are SGDLS and YYNGEE. V was trimmed by 3 bases and J by 8 bases, leaving 17 bases between them. CDR3 length equals 15 residues. Complete variable domain (other parts from reference TRBV9 and TRBJ1-4): DSGVTQTPKHLITATGQRVTLRCSPRSGDLSVYWYQQSLDQGLQFLIQYYNGEERAKGNILERFSAQQFPDLHSELNLSSLELGDSALYFCASSAAGAAGEKLFFGSGTQLSVL.

The rearrangement joins TRBV15 to TRBJ2-1; D is uncertain. V lost 2 bases and J 7 bases, leaving 9 bases between the germline ends. The CDR3 spans 13 residues. Germline V CDR1 and CDR2: LNHNV, YYDKDF (reference sequence). This CDR3 is CATSRSSSNEQFF. In nucleotides, the CDR3 is TGTGCCACCAGCAGATCGTCCTCAAATGAGCAGTTCTTC.

CDR3 in DNA: TGTGCCAGCAGTTTACTTACCACGACAGGGGGTATAACTGAAGCTTTCTTT. Its translation: CASSLLTTTGGITEAFF. The chain uses TRBV27 and TRBJ1-1; 9 bases fit TRBD1. CDR1 is MNHEY, CDR2 SMNVEV, per germline (reference sequence). CDR3 length equals 17 residues. The ends lost 2 bases at V and 5 bases at J; junction bases unmatched: 12.

The genes are TRBV9 and TRBJ2-2; D is unclear. Germline CDR1 SGDLS, CDR2 YYNGEE. The CDR3 runs to 13 residues. Trimming left V 3 bases short and J 5 bases short, with 8 bases between. The CDR3: CASSADLTGELFF. The DNA of the CDR3 is TGTGCCAGCAGCGCAGACCTGACCGGGGAGCTGTTTTTT.

CDR3 sequence reads: CASSETGQGSYEQYF. The CDR3 DNA reads as TGTGCCAGCAGTGAAACGGGACAGGGAAGCTACGAGCAGTACTTC. The genes are TRBV6-4 and TRBJ2-7, with 9 bases lining up with TRBD1. With V trimmed by 3 bases and J by 3 bases, 6 bases remained unmatched. Germline lookup yields CDR1 MRHNA and CDR2 SNTAGT. This CDR3 has 15 residues.

The rearrangement links TRBV5-1 to TRBJ1-2, with D perhaps TRBD1 (5 bases). Germline values: CDR1 SGHRS, CDR2 YFSETQ. V lost 0 bases, J lost 3 bases, and 12 bases lay in between. The CDR3 consists of 15 residues. Written as DNA, the CDR3 is TGCGCCAGCAGCTTGGCCATAATGGGGGACTATGGCTACACCTTC. Protein: CASSLAIMGDYGYTF.

The rearrangement joins TRBV19 to TRBJ2-1, with 9 bases fitting TRBD2. CDR1 LNHDA and CDR2 SQIVND come from the germline V gene (reference sequence). J lost 9 bases, V lost 6 bases, and 6 bases had no gene match. The length of the CDR3 is 13 residues. The CDR3 loop reads CASRVSGSGEQFF. As DNA, the CDR3 is TGTGCCAGTAGGGTTAGCGGGAGCGGTGAGCAGTTCTTC. The full variable domain, with the rest looked up from reference TRBV19 and TRBJ2-1, is DGGITQSPKYLFRKEGQNVTLSCEQNLNHDAMYWYRQDPGQGLRLIYYSQIVNDFQKGDIAEGYSVSREKKESFPLTVTSAQKNPTAFYLCASRVSGSGEQFFGPGTRLTVL.

Details on this clone: Other nucleotide sequences from this sample produce the same CDR3. The rearrangement uses TRBV19 and TRBJ2-7; 7 positions agree with TRBD1. Germline V lookup: CDR1 LNHDA, CDR2 SQIVND (reference sequence). The CDR3 length is 14 residues. V lost 6 bases and J lost 1; bases outside the gene matches: 6. The CDR3 DNA follows: TGTGCCAGTAGCTACAGGGGACAATCCTACGAGCAGTACTTC. It is translated as CASSYRGQSYEQYF.

A remark on this clone: The sample has other DNA sequences that encode this CDR3 too. J is TRBJ1-5 and V is TRBV27; 7 positions agree with TRBD1. Germline CDR1 is MNHEY and CDR2 is SMNVEV (reference sequence). Germline trimming cut 2 bases from V and 4 bases from J; bases unmatched to any gene: 2. CDR3 length equals 14 residues. The CDR3 nucleotides read TGTGCCAGCAGTTTAAACAGGGGTAATCAGCCCCAGCATTTT. It specifies CASSLNRGNQPQHF.